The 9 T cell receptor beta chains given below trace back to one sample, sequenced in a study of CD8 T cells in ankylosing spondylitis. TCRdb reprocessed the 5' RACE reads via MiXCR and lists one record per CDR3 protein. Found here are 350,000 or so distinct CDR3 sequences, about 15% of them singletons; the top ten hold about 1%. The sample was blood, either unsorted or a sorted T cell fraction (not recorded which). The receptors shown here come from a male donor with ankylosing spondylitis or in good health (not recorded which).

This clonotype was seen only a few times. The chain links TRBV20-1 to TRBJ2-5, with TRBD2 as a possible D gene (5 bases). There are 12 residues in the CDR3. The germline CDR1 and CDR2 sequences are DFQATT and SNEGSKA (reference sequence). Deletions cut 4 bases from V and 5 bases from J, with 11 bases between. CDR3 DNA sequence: TGCAGTGCTACCCGGGATGGCGAGACCCAGTACTTC. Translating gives CSATRDGETQYF.

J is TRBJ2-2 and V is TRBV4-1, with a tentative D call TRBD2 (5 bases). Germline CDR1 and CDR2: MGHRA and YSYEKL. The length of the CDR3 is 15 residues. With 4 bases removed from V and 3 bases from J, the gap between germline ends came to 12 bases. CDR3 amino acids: CASSPHGRDTGELFF. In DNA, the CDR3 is TGCGCCAGCAGCCCACACGGGCGGGACACCGGGGAGCTGTTTTTT.

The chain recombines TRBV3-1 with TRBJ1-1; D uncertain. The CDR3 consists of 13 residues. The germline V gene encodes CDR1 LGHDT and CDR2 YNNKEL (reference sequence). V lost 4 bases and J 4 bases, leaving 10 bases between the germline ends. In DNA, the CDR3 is TGTGCCAGCAGCCGAGGCGGTGCCACTGAAGCTTTCTTT. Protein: CASSRGGATEAFF.

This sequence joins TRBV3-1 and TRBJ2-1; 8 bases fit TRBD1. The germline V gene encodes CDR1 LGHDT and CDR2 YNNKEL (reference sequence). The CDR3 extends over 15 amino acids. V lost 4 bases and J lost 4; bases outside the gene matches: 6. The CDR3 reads CASSPRTGLYNEQFF. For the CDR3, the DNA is TGTGCCAGCAGCCCCCGGACAGGGCTATACAATGAGCAGTTCTTC.

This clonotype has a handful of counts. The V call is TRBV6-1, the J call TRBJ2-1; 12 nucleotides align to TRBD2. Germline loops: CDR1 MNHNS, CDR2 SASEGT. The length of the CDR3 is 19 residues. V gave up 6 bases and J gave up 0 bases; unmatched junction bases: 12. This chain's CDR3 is CASRPGGGLAGSSYNEQFF. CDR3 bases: TGTGCCAGCAGACCCGGAGGGGGACTAGCGGGTAGCTCCTACAATGAGCAGTTCTTC.

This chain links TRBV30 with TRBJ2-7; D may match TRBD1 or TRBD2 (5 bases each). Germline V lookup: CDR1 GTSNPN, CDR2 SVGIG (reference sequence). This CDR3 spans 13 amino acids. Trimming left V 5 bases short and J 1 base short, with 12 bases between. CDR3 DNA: TGTGCCTGGGGGGACGGAGCTTCCTACGAGCAGTACTTC. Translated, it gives CAWGDGASYEQYF.

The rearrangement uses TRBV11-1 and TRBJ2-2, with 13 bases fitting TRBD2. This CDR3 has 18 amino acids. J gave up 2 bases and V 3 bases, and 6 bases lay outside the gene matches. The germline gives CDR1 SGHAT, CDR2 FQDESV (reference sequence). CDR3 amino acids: CASSFSTSGGLNTGELFF. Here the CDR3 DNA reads TGTGCCAGCAGCTTTTCGACTAGCGGGGGGCTTAACACCGGGGAGCTGTTTTTT.

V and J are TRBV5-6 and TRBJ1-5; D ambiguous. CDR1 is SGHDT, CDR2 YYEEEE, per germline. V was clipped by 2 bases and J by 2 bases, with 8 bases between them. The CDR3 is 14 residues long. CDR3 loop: CASSFLAGNQPQHF. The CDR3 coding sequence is TGTGCCAGCAGCTTTTTAGCGGGCAATCAGCCCCAGCATTTT.

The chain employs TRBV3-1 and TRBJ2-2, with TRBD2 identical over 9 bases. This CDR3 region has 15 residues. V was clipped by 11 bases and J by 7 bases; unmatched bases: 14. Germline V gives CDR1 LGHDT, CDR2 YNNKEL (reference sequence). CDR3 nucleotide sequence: TGTGCCTGCTCCGTTAGCGGGAGTCGCGGCGGGGAGCTGTTTTTT. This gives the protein CACSVSGSRGGELFF.